Here is one T cell receptor beta chain with its context. There is no known antigen for this receptor. One base away there is no much larger clone; base qualities are not given. The receptor library was made with multiplex PCR. The sequencer was an Illumina HiSeq 4000. TCR beta libraries were built with iRepertoire HTBI primers and Arm-PCR amplification of CDR3 regions. Before sequencing, the PCR products underwent gel purification. The original pipeline was this. A total of roughly 58 TRBV and 14 TRBJ segments were identified across samples and were used for gene usage analysis of CDR3 amino acid clonotypes. Filtered high-quality paired reads were merged into contigs using COPE and FqMerger. BLAST was used to align contigs to IMGT TRBV, TRBD and TRBJ reference genes, with CDR3 defined following IMGT. Any clonotype with a frequency above 0.1% was counted as a highly expanded clone. Shannon entropy served as the measure of repertoire diversity, while the Gini coefficient captured V-J evenness. A clonotype found in more than one individual was treated as public. TCRdb reran the public reads through fastp at Q25 and MiXCR, keeping productive beta chains. Merged by CDR3 protein, the rows form single entries marked with the most common genes and DNA. These V and J calls derive from TCRdb rather than the authors' analysis. The sample table holds under 500,000 distinct CDR3 sequences, of which around 17% were seen once. About 10% of the sample belongs to the ten largest clones.

Trimming leaves V shorter by 6 bases and J shorter by 10 bases, with the junction holding 23 bases beyond the gene matches. Looking up the germline V gene yields CDR1 SQVTM and CDR2 ANQGSEA. The CDR3 measures 17 amino acids from cysteine to phenylalanine. Only the CDR3 DNA stays, 51 bases, in frame from base 1. The time point label corresponds to: newly diagnosed GD, antithyroid drugs for less than 3 months. RNA was extracted from PBMCs in TRIzol for both TCR sequencing and RNA sequencing. Graves' disease was diagnosed according to American Thyroid Association guidelines. Patients were recruited from an endocrinology department in Xi'an, China. From each patient, about 8.9 milliliters of peripheral blood was collected into an EDTA anticoagulant tube. Ficoll Paque Plus density gradient separation was used to isolate PBMCs, and no further T cell sorting was done. RNA quality was checked with an Agilent 2100 Bioanalyzer and agarose gel, and concentration with a NanoDrop 2000.

This sample is part of a study of regulatory T cells in long-lasting Graves disease (dated by TCRdb to 2020 to 2022). Background on the whole study: Patients with newly diagnosed Graves' disease had been on antithyroid drugs for under 3 months. Peripheral blood TCR sequencing and RNA sequencing compared persistent Graves' disease patients with newly diagnosed Graves' disease patients. The study was registered as a clinical trial and conducted in China. A total of roughly 33 samples underwent TCR sequencing: about 13 from persistent and about 20 from newly diagnosed Graves' disease patients.

Here is what the overall study found, with its caveats: More public clonotypes were shared among persistent patients (2,741) than among newly diagnosed patients (more than 900). Only the TCR beta chain was sequenced and analyzed. Peripheral blood alone was examined, since thyroid tissue, which constituted the primary lesion, could not be accessed. The small sample size was acknowledged by the authors as a limitation that may reduce accuracy. Compared with newly diagnosed patients, patients with persistent Graves' disease had lower TCR Shannon entropy and fewer highly expanded clones, which suggests clonal expansion. Persistent disease showed preferential use of TRBV28, TRBJ1-2 and TRBJ2-5, whereas newly diagnosed disease favored TRBV20-1 and TRBJ2-1.

In addition, the sample was reused for a study of T cells in Graves' hyperthyroidism and ophthalmopathy. The second study, in turn, reports: Stable Graves' hyperthyroidism was defined as no progression to ophthalmopathy during 18 months of follow-up. The hyperthyroidism patients were between 18 and 65 years old and newly diagnosed, with a disease duration of less than 2 months. The study excluded patients with uncontrolled infections, other autoimmune diseases, pregnancy or lactation. Diagnoses were established on the basis of clinical symptoms, serum thyroxine and TRAb, thyroid ultrasound, and orbital computed tomography. The first round of RT-PCR for the TCR CDR3 was performed with the HTBI primer set and the Qiagen OneStep RT-PCR kit. Most expanded thyroid clonotypes (frequency above 0.001) were also found in blood, which suggests that blood repertoires may mirror thyroid immune responses. In cross-validation, a model built on a 13 V-J signature told ophthalmopathy apart from stable hyperthyroidism with approximately 90% sensitivity and around 81% specificity, and in testing the same model reached 80%/75%. In validation, progression to ophthalmopathy was predicted by the model with 65% to 71% sensitivity and 72% to 85% specificity, a median of about 6.8 months before onset. A discovery cohort of about a hundred patients, about 43 with Graves' ophthalmopathy and about 60 with stable Graves' hyperthyroidism, was used to find distinguishing TCR V-J signatures. An independent validation cohort of fewer than 20 hyperthyroidism patients and about 16 patients who later progressed to ophthalmopathy tested prospective prediction of ophthalmopathy. The 90 to 100 discovery patients were randomly divided into training and test sets at a 7:3 ratio. In addition, the study compared T-cell repertoires in thyroid tissue and in blood from about six Graves' hyperthyroidism patients. Once sampling was done, hyperthyroidism patients were given methimazole at a starting dose of 30 mg daily, whereas ophthalmopathy patients were given high-dose intravenous methylprednisolone. The libraries were constructed in a second round of multiplex PCR and then size-selected and purified. The libraries were sequenced on an Illumina HiSeq2000 using paired-end 100 bp reads. SOAPnuke was used to process the raw data, with reads discarded if the reads contained adapters or uncalled bases, had a mean Phred below 15, or lacked an exact constant-primer or identifier match. COPE v1.2.5 was used to merge high-quality paired reads, and clonotypes were defined as unique nucleotide sequences. MiTCR v1.1 was used to align clonotypes to the IMGT TRBV, TRBD and TRBJ reference segments. The analysis included only V-J combinations with a frequency above 0.0001, which together covered approximately 99% of the repertoires. A TCS score was defined as the ratio of F50 (clonal expansion) to E x V (chaos), with BLOSUM62-based TCRdist applied between CDR3 peptides within each V-J. Welch's t-statistics and random forest reduced roughly 530 V-J features to 10 to 15, which were used in a naive Bayes classifier (R e1071). No statistical method was used to set the sample size in advance, and investigators knew the group allocation. The paper reports TCR Vbeta CDR3 sequencing of some 140 peripheral blood samples: some 44 ophthalmopathy, some 80 hyperthyroidism and around 17 progressor patients.

The sequences come from peripheral blood mononuclear cells (PBMCs), collected at new diagnosis, from a patient treated with antithyroid drugs. This TCR came from a woman in her twenties or thirties with Graves disease. Donor details come from another sample of the same person, matched by shared clones. The chain uses TRBV29-1 and TRBJ2-1, and 8 junction bases match TRBD2. This receptor carries the CDR3 CSVLGGAGGPNRGEQFF. The sequenced DNA: TGCAGCGTCCTCGGAGGGGCGGGAGGTCCCAACCGTGGAGAGCAGTTCTTC.